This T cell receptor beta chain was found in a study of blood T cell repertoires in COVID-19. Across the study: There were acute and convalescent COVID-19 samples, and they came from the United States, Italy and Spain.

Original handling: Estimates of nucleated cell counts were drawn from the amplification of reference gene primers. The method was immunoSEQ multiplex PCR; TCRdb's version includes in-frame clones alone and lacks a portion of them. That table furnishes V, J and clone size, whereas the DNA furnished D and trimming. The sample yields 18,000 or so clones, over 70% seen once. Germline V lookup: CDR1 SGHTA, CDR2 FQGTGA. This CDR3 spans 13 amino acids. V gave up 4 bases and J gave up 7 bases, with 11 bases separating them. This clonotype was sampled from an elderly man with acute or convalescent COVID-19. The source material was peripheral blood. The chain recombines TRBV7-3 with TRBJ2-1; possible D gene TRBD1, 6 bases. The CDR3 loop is CASSSRQGNEQFF. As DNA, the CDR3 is TGTGCCAGCAGCTCAAGGCAGGGGAATGAGCAGTTCTTC.